The 23 T cell receptor beta chains in this list originate from one sample, sequenced in a study of brain T cells in children with intractable seizures. TCRdb keeps only in-frame clones here, not all; method: immunoSEQ multiplex PCR. This table holds fewer than 50,000 clones, over 75% found once. Specimen: peripheral blood, collected at surgery. Receptors were obtained from a girl aged 2 to 10 with tuberous sclerosis and intractable seizures.

This clone was seen only once. This chain connects TRBV25-1 to TRBJ1-5; D possibly corresponds to TRBD1 (5 bases). Germline V gene data show CDR1 as MGHDK and CDR2 as SYGVNS. The CDR3 length is 14 residues. Trimming cost V 5 bases and J 5 bases, with 13 bases left between them. CDR3 sequence (DNA): TGTGCCAGCAGTTTACCGGGGCCCGATCAGCCCCAGCATTTT. It yields the protein CASSLPGPDQPQHF. The whole variable domain, filled in from reference TRBV25-1 and TRBJ1-5, reads EADIYQTPRYLVIGTGKKITLECSQTMGHDKMYWYQQDPGMELHLIHYSYGVNSTEKGDLSSESTVSRIRTEHFPLTLESARPSHTSQYLCASSLPGPDQPQHFGDGTRLSIL.

The chain combines TRBV30 with TRBJ2-1; D ambiguous. The germline V and J ends were trimmed by 0 bases and 7 bases, with 7 bases remaining between them. Germline CDR1 and CDR2: GTSNPN and SVGIG (reference sequence). This CDR3 has 12 residues. The CDR3 region has the DNA TGTGCCTGGAGTGTTTTGGAGAATGAGCAGTTCTTC. The encoded protein is CAWSVLENEQFF. The full variable domain, its missing parts supplied by reference TRBV30 and TRBJ2-1, is SQTIHQWPATLVQPVGSPLSLECTVEGTSNPNLYWYRQAAGRGLQLLFYSVGIGQISSEVPQNLSASRPQDRQFILSSKKLLLSDSGFYLCAWSVLENEQFFGPGTRLTVL.

V usage is TRBV24-1 and J usage is TRBJ2-5; 10 bases map to TRBD1. Trimming cost V 9 bases and J 5 bases; bases outside gene matches: 8. CDR1 is KGHDR, CDR2 SFDVKD, per germline. The CDR3 totals 14 residues. The CDR3 here is CATYDGQGGETQYF. The CDR3 DNA reads as TGTGCCACCTATGACGGACAGGGGGGGGAGACCCAGTACTTC.

This chain joins TRBV10-3 and TRBJ2-1; the D gene is possibly TRBD2 (6 bases). V was shortened by 11 bases and J by 0 bases, with 11 bases between the two germline ends. The CDR3 consists of 13 residues. Germline V gives CDR1 ENHRY, CDR2 SYGVKD. The CDR3: CAVRGSSYNEQFF. In DNA, the CDR3 is TGTGCCGTCCGGGGGAGCTCCTACAATGAGCAGTTCTTC.

In this sample, this clone turned up once. The chain combines TRBV10-3 with TRBJ2-6; D is perhaps TRBD1 (6 bases). V was cut by 4 bases and J by 1 base, with 11 bases left in between. In germline, CDR1 is ENHRY, CDR2 SYGVKD. This CDR3 region has 16 residues. CDR3 nucleotides: TGTGCCATCAGTGCCAGGGGTCGATCTGGGGCCAACGTCCTGACTTTC. Protein sequence: CAISARGRSGANVLTF.

This rearrangement joins TRBV11-1 to TRBJ2-3; D possibly matches TRBD1 or TRBD2 (5 bases each). CDR1 is SGHAT and CDR2 is FQDESV in the germline V gene (reference sequence). This CDR3 comprises 15 residues. Deletions cut 5 bases from V and 0 bases from J, with 12 bases between. CDR3 sequence (DNA): TGTGCCAGCAGCCTGTCGGGGCTCAGCACAGATACGCAGTATTTT. Its protein is CASSLSGLSTDTQYF.

V is TRBV4-1 and J is TRBJ1-2; D call uncertain. Germline loops: CDR1 MGHRA, CDR2 YSYEKL. CDR3 size: 16 residues. Trimming removed 1 base at V and 7 bases at J, with 19 bases between. The CDR3 protein is CASSQVYLSFGRGYTF. The DNA of the CDR3 is TGCGCCAGCAGCCAAGTTTATCTGTCGTTCGGCCGTGGCTACACCTTC.

J is TRBJ2-6 and V is TRBV5-1; possible D gene TRBD1, 5 bases. Trimming left V 4 bases short and J 3 bases short, with 11 bases between. The germline V gene encodes CDR1 SGHRS and CDR2 YFSETQ. The CDR3 is made up of 15 amino acids. CDR3 residues: CASSLQGSGANVLTF. The CDR3, as DNA: TGCGCCAGCAGCCTTCAGGGTAGTGGGGCCAACGTCCTGACTTTC.

The table lists this clone with a count of one. This chain links TRBV10-2 with TRBJ2-7; 8 bases map to TRBD2. V was clipped by 4 bases and J by 5 bases; unmatched bases: 10. The CDR3 is made up of 15 amino acids. The germline gives CDR1 WSHSY, CDR2 SAAADI. CDR3 sequence: CASSVGTGGPHEQYV. In nucleotides, the CDR3 is TGCGCCAGCAGTGTAGGAACGGGGGGGCCCCACGAGCAGTACGTC.

This chain links TRBV12-5 with TRBJ1-5; D ambiguous. V gave up 1 base and J gave up 1 base, with 8 bases separating them. The CDR3 runs to 15 residues. Germline CDR1 reads LGHNT; CDR2 reads FRNRAP. The DNA of the CDR3 is TGTGCTAGTGGTTTGGACCTGATGAGCAATCAGCCCCAGCATTTT. As protein: CASGLDLMSNQPQHF.

The chain employs TRBV25-1 and TRBJ1-2; D is undetermined. Germline-derived CDR1 and CDR2 are MGHDK and SYGVNS. The V end lost 1 base, the J end lost 3 bases, and 9 bases lay between the germline ends. The CDR3 runs 14 residues. In DNA, the CDR3 is TGTGCCAGCAGTGAATTGAACCTCTACTATGGCTACACCTTC. Its protein product is CASSELNLYYGYTF.

The V call is TRBV2, the J call TRBJ1-5; a weak D match, TRBD1 (6 bases). Trimming left V 6 bases short and J 5 bases short, with 14 bases between. Germline lookup yields CDR1 SNHLY and CDR2 FYNNEI. The CDR3 loop spans 14 amino acids. The chain's CDR3 is CASSGYRDYQPQHF. The CDR3 bases are TGTGCCAGCAGCGGTTACAGGGATTATCAGCCCCAGCATTTT.

The chain joins TRBV6-5 to TRBJ2-3; 9 bases are shared with TRBD2. Germline CDR1 MNHEY, CDR2 SVGAGI. V was pared by 0 bases and J by 0 bases, with 1 base of the junction left unmatched. This CDR3 has 16 amino acids. CDR3 sequence: CASSYSSGGSTDTQYF. The CDR3 bases are TGTGCCAGCAGTTACTCGAGCGGGGGGAGCACAGATACGCAGTATTTT.

The V call is TRBV7-8, the J call TRBJ1-2; the D gene is possibly TRBD1 (6 bases). V dropped 2 bases and J dropped 2 bases, with 12 bases sitting between them. Germline-derived CDR1 and CDR2 are SGHVS and FQNEAQ. This CDR3 contains 15 residues. The DNA for the CDR3 is TGTGCCAGCAGCTTAAGTTCCAGGGGAAACTATGGCTACACCTTC. Its translation is CASSLSSRGNYGYTF.

In this sample, this clone turned up once. The gene calls are TRBV9 and TRBJ1-2, with TRBD1 as a possible D gene (6 bases). Germline V gives CDR1 SGDLS, CDR2 YYNGEE. The V end lost 0 bases, the J end lost 4 bases, and 13 bases lay between the germline ends. The CDR3 covers 15 residues. The CDR3 here is CASSVVGGAIYGYTF. Here the CDR3 DNA reads TGTGCCAGCAGCGTAGTCGGGGGCGCGATCTATGGCTACACCTTC. The whole variable domain, remainder taken from reference TRBV9 and TRBJ1-2, is DSGVTQTPKHLITATGQRVTLRCSPRSGDLSVYWYQQSLDQGLQFLIQYYNGEERAKGNILERFSAQQFPDLHSELNLSSLELGDSALYFCASSVVGGAIYGYTFGSGTRLTVV.

This sequence joins TRBV29-1 and TRBJ1-1; the D gene is possibly TRBD1 (6 bases). Trimming shortened V by 5 bases and J by 4 bases, and 11 bases separated the two germline ends. The CDR3 sequence is 12 residues long. CDR1 is SQVTM, CDR2 ANQGSEA, per germline. The CDR3 here is CSVTGSGTEAFF. In DNA form, the CDR3 reads TGCAGCGTTACAGGGTCGGGCACTGAAGCTTTCTTT.

J is TRBJ1-1 and V is TRBV11-2; tentative D call: TRBD1 (5 bases). The CDR3 totals 14 residues. Germline CDR1 and CDR2: SGHAT and FQNNGV. V was trimmed by 4 bases and J by 5 bases, leaving 14 bases between them. CDR3 amino acids: CASSSEAGGTEAFF. The CDR3 nucleotides read TGTGCCAGCAGCTCCGAGGCGGGGGGGACTGAAGCTTTCTTT.

This sequence joins TRBV24-1 and TRBJ2-7; possibly TRBD2 for D (6 bases). This CDR3 comprises 15 residues. V lost 6 bases and J 1 base, leaving 15 bases between the germline ends. Germline V gene data show CDR1 as KGHDR and CDR2 as SFDVKD. CDR3 coding DNA: TGTGCCACCAGTCCTGGGGGGACGCAGTCCTACGAGCAGTACTTC. Protein: CATSPGGTQSYEQYF.

A single count supports this clone. The V and J genes are TRBV9 and TRBJ2-1; tentative D call: TRBD2 (6 bases). CDR1 and CDR2 from the germline V gene are SGDLS and YYNGEE. This CDR3 is 15 amino acids long. With 5 bases removed from V and 3 bases from J, the gap between germline ends came to 15 bases. CDR3 nucleotide sequence: TGTGCCAGCAGTGTTGGGGGGATTTACTACAATGAGCAGTTCTTC. This encodes CASSVGGIYYNEQFF.

This chain connects TRBV6-6 to TRBJ1-5, with D possibly TRBD1 on 5 matching bases. The CDR3 is 16 residues long. Germline V lookup: CDR1 MNHNY, CDR2 SVGAGI (reference sequence). V lost 4 bases to trimming and J lost 4 bases, with 17 bases between them. The CDR3 spells CASSSRGGKVNQPQHF. The CDR3 DNA is TGTGCCAGCAGTTCTCGTGGGGGTAAGGTTAATCAGCCCCAGCATTTT.

This clone has more than one count but fewer than ten. The chain couples TRBV7-8 to TRBJ1-6; 7 positions match TRBD1. The CDR3 has 15 amino acids. The germline CDR1 and CDR2 sequences are SGHVS and FQNEAQ. V gave up 2 bases and J gave up 7 bases; unmatched junction bases: 5. The CDR3 reads CASSLSDRANSPLHF. As DNA, the CDR3 is TGTGCCAGCAGCTTATCCGACAGGGCCAATTCACCCCTCCACTTT.

The chain links TRBV4-1 to TRBJ2-5; the D gene is possibly TRBD2 (5 bases). The ends were cut back, 0 bases at V and 1 base at J, with 6 bases in the middle. The CDR3 contains 14 residues. Germline V gives CDR1 MGHRA, CDR2 YSYEKL. The CDR3, as DNA: TGCGCCAGCAGCCAAGACGGGATCCAAGAGACCCAGTACTTC. The encoded protein is CASSQDGIQETQYF.

The rearrangement joins TRBV7-2 to TRBJ2-7; perhaps TRBD2 as D (6 bases). V lost 0 bases, J lost 2 bases, and 11 bases lay in between. The germline gives CDR1 SGHTA, CDR2 FQGNSA. The CDR3 runs to 15 residues. CDR3 loop: CASSLAAGIPYEQYF. The CDR3 DNA follows: TGTGCCAGCAGCTTAGCGGCGGGAATACCCTACGAGCAGTACTTC.